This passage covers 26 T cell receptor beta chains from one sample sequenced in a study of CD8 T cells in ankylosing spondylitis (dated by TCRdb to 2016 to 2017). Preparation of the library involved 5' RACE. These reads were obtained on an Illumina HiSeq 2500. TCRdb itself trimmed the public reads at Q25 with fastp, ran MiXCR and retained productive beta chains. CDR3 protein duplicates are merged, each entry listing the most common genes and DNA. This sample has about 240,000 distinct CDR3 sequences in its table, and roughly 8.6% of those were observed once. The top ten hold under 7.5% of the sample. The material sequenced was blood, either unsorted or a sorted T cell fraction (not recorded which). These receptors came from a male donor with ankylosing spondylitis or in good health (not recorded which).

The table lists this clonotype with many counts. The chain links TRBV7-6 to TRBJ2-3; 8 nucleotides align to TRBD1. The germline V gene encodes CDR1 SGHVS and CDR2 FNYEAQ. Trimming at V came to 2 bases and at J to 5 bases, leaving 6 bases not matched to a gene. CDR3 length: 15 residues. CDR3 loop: CASSLYRGLGDTQYF. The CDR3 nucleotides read TGTGCCAGCAGCTTATACAGGGGGTTAGGAGATACGCAGTATTTT.

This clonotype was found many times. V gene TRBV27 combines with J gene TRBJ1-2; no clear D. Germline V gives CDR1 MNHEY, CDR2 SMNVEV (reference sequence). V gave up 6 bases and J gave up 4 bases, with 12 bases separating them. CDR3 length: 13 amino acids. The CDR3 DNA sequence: TGTGCCAGCAGACGCCAGGATAGCTATGGCTACACCTTC. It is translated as CASRRQDSYGYTF.

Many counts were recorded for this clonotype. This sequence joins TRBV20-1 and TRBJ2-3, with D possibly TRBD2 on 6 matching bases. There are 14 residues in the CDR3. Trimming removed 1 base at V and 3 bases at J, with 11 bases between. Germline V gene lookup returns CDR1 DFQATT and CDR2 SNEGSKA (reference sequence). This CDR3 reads CSARAGGVTDTQYF. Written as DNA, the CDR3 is TGCAGTGCTAGAGCGGGCGGGGTTACAGATACGCAGTATTTT.

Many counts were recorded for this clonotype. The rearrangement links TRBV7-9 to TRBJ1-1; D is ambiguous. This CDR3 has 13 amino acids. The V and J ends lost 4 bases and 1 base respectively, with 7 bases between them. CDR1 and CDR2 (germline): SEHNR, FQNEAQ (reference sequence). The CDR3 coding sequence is TGTGCCAGCAGCTGGGCCTCGAACACTGAAGCTTTCTTT. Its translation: CASSWASNTEAFF. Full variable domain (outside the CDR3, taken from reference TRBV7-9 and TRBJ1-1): DTGVSQNPRHKITKRGQNVTFRCDPISEHNRLYWYRQTLGQGPEFLTYFQNEAQLEKSRLLSDRFSAERPKGSFSTLEIQRTEQGDSAMYLCASSWASNTEAFFGQGTRLTVV.

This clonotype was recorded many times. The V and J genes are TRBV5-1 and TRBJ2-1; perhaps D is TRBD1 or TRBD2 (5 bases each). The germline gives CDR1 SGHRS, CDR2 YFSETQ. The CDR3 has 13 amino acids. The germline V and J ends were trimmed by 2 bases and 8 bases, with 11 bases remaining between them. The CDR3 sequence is CASSLGGRDEQFF. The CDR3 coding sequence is TGCGCCAGCAGCTTAGGAGGCAGGGATGAGCAGTTCTTC.

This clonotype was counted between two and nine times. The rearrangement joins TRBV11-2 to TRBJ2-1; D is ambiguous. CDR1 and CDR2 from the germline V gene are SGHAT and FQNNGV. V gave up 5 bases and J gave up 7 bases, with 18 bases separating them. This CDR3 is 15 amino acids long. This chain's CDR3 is CASSPVRGIRNEQFF. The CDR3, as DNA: TGTGCCAGCAGCCCGGTTCGTGGGATAAGGAATGAGCAGTTCTTC. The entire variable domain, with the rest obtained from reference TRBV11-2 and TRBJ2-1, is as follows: EAGVAQSPRYKIIEKRQSVAFWCNPISGHATLYWYQQILGQGPKLLIQFQNNGVVDDSQLPKDRFSAERLKGVDSTLKIQPAKLEDSAVYLCASSPVRGIRNEQFFGPGTRLTVL.

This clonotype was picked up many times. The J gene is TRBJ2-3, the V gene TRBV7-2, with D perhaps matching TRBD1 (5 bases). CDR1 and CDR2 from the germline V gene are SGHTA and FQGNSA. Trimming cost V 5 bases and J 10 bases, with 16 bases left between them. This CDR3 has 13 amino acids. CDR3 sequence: CASSPTLREPQYF. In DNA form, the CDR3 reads TGTGCCAGCAGCCCAACCCTCAGGGAACCGCAGTATTTT.

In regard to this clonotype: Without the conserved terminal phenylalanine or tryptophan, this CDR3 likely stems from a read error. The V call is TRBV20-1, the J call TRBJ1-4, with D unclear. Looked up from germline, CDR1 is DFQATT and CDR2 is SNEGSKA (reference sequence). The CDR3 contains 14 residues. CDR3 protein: CSAREHLTNEKLFS. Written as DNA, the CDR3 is TGCAGTGCCAGAGAACACCTAACTAATGAAAAACTGTTTTCT.

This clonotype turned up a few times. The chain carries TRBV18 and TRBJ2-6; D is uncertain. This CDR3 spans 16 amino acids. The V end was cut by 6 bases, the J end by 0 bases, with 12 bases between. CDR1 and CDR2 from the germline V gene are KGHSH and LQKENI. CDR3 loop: CASSPRSFSGANVLTF. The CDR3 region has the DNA TGTGCCAGCTCTCCTAGGAGCTTCTCTGGGGCCAACGTCCTGACTTTC.

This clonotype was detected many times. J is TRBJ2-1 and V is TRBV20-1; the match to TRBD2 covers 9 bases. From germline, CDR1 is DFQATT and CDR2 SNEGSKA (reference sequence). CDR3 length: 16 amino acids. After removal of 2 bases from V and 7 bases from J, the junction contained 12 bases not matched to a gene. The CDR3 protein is CSARPPWVAGENEQFF. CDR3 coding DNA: TGCAGTGCTAGACCCCCCTGGGTAGCGGGGGAGAATGAGCAGTTCTTC.

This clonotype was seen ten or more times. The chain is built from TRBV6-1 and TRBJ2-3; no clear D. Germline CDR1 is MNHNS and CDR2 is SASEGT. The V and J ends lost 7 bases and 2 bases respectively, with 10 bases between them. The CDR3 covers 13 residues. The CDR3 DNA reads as TGTGCCAGCAATAACGCCCCCACAGATACGCAGTATTTT. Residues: CASNNAPTDTQYF.

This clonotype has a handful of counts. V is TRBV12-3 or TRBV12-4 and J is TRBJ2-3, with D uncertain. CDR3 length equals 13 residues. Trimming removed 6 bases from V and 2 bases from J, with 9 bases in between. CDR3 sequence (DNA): TGTGCCAGCAGGAAATTCGACACAGATACGCAGTATTTT. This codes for CASRKFDTDTQYF.

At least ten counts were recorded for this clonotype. Here the CDR3 DNA reads TGCAGTGCTAGGGCCCCCCTTGCGGGGGGGCACGATACGCAGTATTTT. It translates to CSARAPLAGGHDTQYF. The rearrangement links TRBV20-1 to TRBJ2-3, with 9 bases aligning to TRBD2. Germline V gene lookup returns CDR1 DFQATT and CDR2 SNEGSKA (reference sequence). The CDR3 length is 16 residues. Trimming at V came to 3 bases and at J to 6 bases, leaving 13 bases not matched to a gene.

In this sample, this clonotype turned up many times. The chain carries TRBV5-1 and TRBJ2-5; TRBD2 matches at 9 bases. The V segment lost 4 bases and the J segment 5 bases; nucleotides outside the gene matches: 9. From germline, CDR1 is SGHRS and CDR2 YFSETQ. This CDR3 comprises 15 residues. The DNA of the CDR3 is TGCGCCAGCAGCGTTACTAGCGGGTCGAGGGAGACCCAGTACTTC. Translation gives CASSVTSGSRETQYF. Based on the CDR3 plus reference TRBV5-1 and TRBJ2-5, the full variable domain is KAGVTQTPRYLIKTRGQQVTLSCSPISGHRSVSWYQQTPGQGLQFLFEYFSETQRNKGNFPGRFSGRQFSNSRSEMNVSTLELGDSALYLCASSVTSGSRETQYFGPGTRLLVL.

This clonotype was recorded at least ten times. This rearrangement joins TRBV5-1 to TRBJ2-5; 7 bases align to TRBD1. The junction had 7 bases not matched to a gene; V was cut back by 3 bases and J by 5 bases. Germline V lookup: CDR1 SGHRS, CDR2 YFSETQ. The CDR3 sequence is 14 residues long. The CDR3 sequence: CASSWGQSKETQYF. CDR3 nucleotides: TGCGCCAGCAGCTGGGGACAGTCCAAGGAGACCCAGTACTTC.

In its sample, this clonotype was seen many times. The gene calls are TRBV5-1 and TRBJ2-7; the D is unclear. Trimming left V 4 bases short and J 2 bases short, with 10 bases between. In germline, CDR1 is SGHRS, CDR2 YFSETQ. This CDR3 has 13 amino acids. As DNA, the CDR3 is TGCGCCAGCAGCCCTCTCGACCCCTACGAGCAGTACTTC. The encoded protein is CASSPLDPYEQYF.

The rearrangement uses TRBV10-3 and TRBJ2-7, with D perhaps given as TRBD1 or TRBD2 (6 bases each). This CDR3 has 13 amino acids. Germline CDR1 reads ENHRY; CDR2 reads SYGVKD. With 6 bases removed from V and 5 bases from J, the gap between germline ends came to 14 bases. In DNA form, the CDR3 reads TGTGCCATCAGGGCGGGACAAGGCGACGAGCAGTACTTC. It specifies CAIRAGQGDEQYF.

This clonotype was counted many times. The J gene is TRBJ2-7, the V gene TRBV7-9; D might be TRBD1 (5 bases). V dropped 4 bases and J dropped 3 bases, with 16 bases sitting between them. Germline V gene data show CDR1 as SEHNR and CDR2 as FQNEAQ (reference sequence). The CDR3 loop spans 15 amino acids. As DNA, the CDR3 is TGTGCCAGCAGCTCCAGTCCGACAGCTTTCTACGAGCAGTACTTC. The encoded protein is CASSSSPTAFYEQYF.

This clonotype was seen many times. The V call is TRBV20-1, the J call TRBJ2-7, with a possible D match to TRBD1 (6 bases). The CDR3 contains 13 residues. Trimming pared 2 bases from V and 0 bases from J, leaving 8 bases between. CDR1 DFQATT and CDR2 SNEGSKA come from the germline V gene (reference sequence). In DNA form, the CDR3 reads TGCAGTGCTAGATTCAGGGGCTCCTACGAGCAGTACTTC. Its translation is CSARFRGSYEQYF.

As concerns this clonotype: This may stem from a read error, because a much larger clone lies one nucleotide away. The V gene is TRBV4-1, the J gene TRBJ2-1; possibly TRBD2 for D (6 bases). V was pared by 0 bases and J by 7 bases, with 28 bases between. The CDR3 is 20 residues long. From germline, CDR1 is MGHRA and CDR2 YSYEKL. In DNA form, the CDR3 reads TGCGCCAGCAGCCAAGATCGTGCTAGCGTGAGGCCCAGTCCGCGGAATGAGCAGTTCTTC. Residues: CASSQDRASVRPSPRNEQFF.

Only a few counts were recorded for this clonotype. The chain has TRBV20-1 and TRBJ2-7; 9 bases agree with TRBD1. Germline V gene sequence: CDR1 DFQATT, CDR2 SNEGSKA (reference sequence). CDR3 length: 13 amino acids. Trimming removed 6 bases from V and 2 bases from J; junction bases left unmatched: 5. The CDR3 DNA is TGCAGTGCCGCGGGACAGGGAACCTACGAGCAGTACTTC. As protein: CSAAGQGTYEQYF.

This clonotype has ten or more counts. CDR3 sequence: CAWSIHRIYNEQFF. The CDR3 DNA reads as TGTGCCTGGAGTATTCACCGGATTTACAATGAGCAGTTCTTC. The chain recombines TRBV30 with TRBJ2-1; D gene uncertain. The CDR3 contains 14 residues. Trimming removed 2 bases from V and 4 bases from J, with 12 bases in between. Germline CDR1 reads GTSNPN; CDR2 reads SVGIG (reference sequence).

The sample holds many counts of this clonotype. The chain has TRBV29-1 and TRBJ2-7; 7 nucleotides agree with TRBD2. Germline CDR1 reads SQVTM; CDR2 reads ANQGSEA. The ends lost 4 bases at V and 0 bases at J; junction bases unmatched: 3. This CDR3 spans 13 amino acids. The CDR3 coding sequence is TGCAGCGTTGTTACTAGCGACTCCTACGAGCAGTACTTC. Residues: CSVVTSDSYEQYF.

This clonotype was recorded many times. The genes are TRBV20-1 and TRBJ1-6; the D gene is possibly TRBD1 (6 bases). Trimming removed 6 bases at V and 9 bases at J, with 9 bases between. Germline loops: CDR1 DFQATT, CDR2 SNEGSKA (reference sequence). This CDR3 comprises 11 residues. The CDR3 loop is CSAGTLSPLHF. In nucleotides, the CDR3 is TGCAGTGCAGGGACACTTTCACCCCTCCACTTT.

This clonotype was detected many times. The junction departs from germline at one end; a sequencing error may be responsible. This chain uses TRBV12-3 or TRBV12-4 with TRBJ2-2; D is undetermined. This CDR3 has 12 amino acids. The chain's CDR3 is CASSLSRGLPTF. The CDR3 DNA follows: TGTGCCAGCAGTTTGAGTCGAGGCCTCCCCACTTTT.

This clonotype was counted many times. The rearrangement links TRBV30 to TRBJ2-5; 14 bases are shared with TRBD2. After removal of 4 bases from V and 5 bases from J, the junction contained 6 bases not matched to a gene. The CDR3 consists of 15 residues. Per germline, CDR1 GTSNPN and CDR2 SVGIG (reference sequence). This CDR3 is CAWTGTSGSFETQYF. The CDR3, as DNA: TGTGCCTGGACCGGGACTAGCGGGAGTTTTGAGACCCAGTACTTC.